The 21 T cell receptor beta chains reported below all come from one sample, sequenced in a study of blood T cell repertoires in COVID-19. Clones were sequenced by immunoSEQ multiplex PCR, and TCRdb holds only the in-frame ones, with some missing. The sample records around 280,000 clones, 75% to 90% being singletons. The sequenced material came from PBMCs or T cells enriched from blood (not recorded which). The receptors here all came from a middle-aged woman who had recovered from COVID-19.

The rearrangement joins TRBV2 to TRBJ2-5, with 7 positions matching TRBD2. This CDR3 is built from 13 residues. Looked up from germline, CDR1 is SNHLY and CDR2 is FYNNEI. Germline trimming cut 8 bases from V and 5 bases from J; bases unmatched to any gene: 8. CDR3 in DNA: TGTGCCAGCGTAGTAGCGGGCGGGGAGACCCAGTACTTC. The encoded protein is CASVVAGGETQYF.

The CDR3 sequence: CAWSVGTGTGNTIYF. CDR3 coding DNA: TGTGCCTGGAGTGTAGGGACAGGCACGGGAAACACCATATATTTT. The genes are TRBV30 and TRBJ1-3; 8 bases are shared with TRBD1. This CDR3 has 15 residues. Trimming at V came to 0 bases and at J to 4 bases, leaving 5 bases not matched to a gene. Germline V gene lookup returns CDR1 GTSNPN and CDR2 SVGIG (reference sequence). The full variable domain, with the rest looked up from reference TRBV30 and TRBJ1-3, is SQTIHQWPATLVQPVGSPLSLECTVEGTSNPNLYWYRQAAGRGLQLLFYSVGIGQISSEVPQNLSASRPQDRQFILSSKKLLLSDSGFYLCAWSVGTGTGNTIYFGEGSWLTVV.

This sequence joins TRBV7-9 and TRBJ1-2; possible D gene TRBD1, 5 bases. CDR1 SEHNR and CDR2 FQNEAQ come from the germline V gene (reference sequence). Trimming removed 7 bases at V and 1 base at J, with 16 bases between. The CDR3 has 15 amino acids. The CDR3 is CASTSGWGDNYGYTF. The CDR3 DNA is TGTGCCAGCACTTCAGGGTGGGGGGATAACTATGGCTACACCTTC.

The chain joins TRBV10-3 to TRBJ1-6, with TRBD1 matching over 7 bases. Per the germline V gene, CDR1 is ENHRY and CDR2 is SYGVKD. The J segment lost 8 bases and the V segment lost 7 bases, leaving 2 bases of the junction unmatched. CDR3 length equals 12 residues. CDR3 DNA sequence: TGTGCCATCAACACAGGGGATTCACCCCTCCACTTT. This translates into CAINTGDSPLHF.

The chain employs TRBV4-3 and TRBJ2-2; TRBD2 aligns across 8 bases. CDR3 length: 18 amino acids. Per the germline V gene, CDR1 is LGHNA and CDR2 is YSLEER. Trimming at V came to 2 bases and at J to 1 base, leaving 9 bases not matched to a gene. For the CDR3, the DNA is TGCGCCAGCAGCCAATCTGTTCTAGCGGGCCGGAACACCGGGGAGCTGTTTTTT. The encoded protein is CASSQSVLAGRNTGELFF.

The chain joins TRBV30 to TRBJ2-6; D possibly corresponds to TRBD1 (6 bases). The CDR3 spans 15 residues. Germline CDR1 reads GTSNPN; CDR2 reads SVGIG (reference sequence). V was trimmed by 2 bases and J by 4 bases, leaving 12 bases between them. CDR3 residues: CAWSLNRAGANVLTF. The CDR3 DNA follows: TGTGCCTGGAGTCTAAACAGGGCCGGGGCCAACGTCCTGACTTTC. Full variable domain (missing parts from reference TRBV30 and TRBJ2-6): SQTIHQWPATLVQPVGSPLSLECTVEGTSNPNLYWYRQAAGRGLQLLFYSVGIGQISSEVPQNLSASRPQDRQFILSSKKLLLSDSGFYLCAWSLNRAGANVLTFGAGSRLTVL.

This chain uses TRBV6-2 or TRBV6-3 with TRBJ2-7, with TRBD2 matching over 8 bases. This CDR3 comprises 15 residues. Germline CDR1 is MNHEY and CDR2 is SVGEGT. V lost 2 bases and J lost 6; bases outside the gene matches: 9. The DNA of the CDR3 is TGTGCCAGCAGTTACCCCCGGGGGGGGGCCCTCGAGCAGTACTTC. Protein: CASSYPRGGALEQYF.

The chain has TRBV3-1 (or the pseudogene TRBV3-2) and TRBJ2-7, with 7 bases lining up with TRBD2. CDR3 size: 15 residues. Losses at the gene ends were 3 bases for V and 0 bases for J; bases not matched to a gene: 5. Germline V gene lookup returns CDR1 LGHDT and CDR2 YNNKEL (reference sequence). The CDR3 DNA sequence: TGTGCCAGCAGCCAGCAAGCGGGAAGCTCCTACGAGCAGTACTTC. Its protein product is CASSQQAGSSYEQYF.

The J gene is TRBJ2-2, the V gene TRBV11-3, with TRBD2 as a possible D gene (6 bases). V was pared by 1 base and J by 4 bases, with 13 bases between. The CDR3 runs 16 residues. Germline CDR1 is SGHNT and CDR2 is YENEEA. This CDR3 is CASSLGGTRGTGELFF. The CDR3 DNA sequence: TGTGCCAGCAGCTTAGGCGGGACGAGGGGCACCGGGGAGCTGTTTTTT.

This chain joins TRBV19 and TRBJ2-2; the match to TRBD2 covers 7 bases. Looked up from germline, CDR1 is LNHDA and CDR2 is SQIVND (reference sequence). Unmatched junction bases numbered 2, after V lost 2 bases and J lost 5 bases. The CDR3 runs to 14 residues. CDR3 in amino acids: CASSIISGTGELFF. DNA of the CDR3: TGTGCCAGTAGTATAATTAGCGGGACCGGGGAGCTGTTTTTT.

V gene TRBV12-3 or TRBV12-4 combines with J gene TRBJ1-1, with 7 bases fitting TRBD1. This CDR3 comprises 13 residues. J lost 1 base, V lost 7 bases, and 3 bases had no gene match. The CDR3 region has the DNA TGTGCCAGCACCCAGGGGGGGAACACTGAAGCTTTCTTT. Translation gives CASTQGGNTEAFF.

The chain joins TRBV28 to TRBJ1-5; tentative D call: TRBD1 (5 bases). Germline-derived CDR1 and CDR2 are MDHEN and SYDVKM. There are 16 residues in the CDR3. V gave up 6 bases and J gave up 4 bases, with 19 bases separating them. In DNA form, the CDR3 reads TGTGCCAGCAGCCCGATTGGGGCAGGGCGGAATCAGCCCCAGCATTTT. It yields the protein CASSPIGAGRNQPQHF.

About this clone: This sample also contains other DNA sequences that code for the same CDR3. As DNA, the CDR3 is TGTGCCAGCAGCCCGCGAGGCACCGGGGAGCTGTTTTTT. Protein product: CASSPRGTGELFF. The genes are TRBV9 and TRBJ2-2; D call uncertain. Germline CDR1 and CDR2: SGDLS and YYNGEE. V gave up 4 bases and J gave up 4 bases, with 8 bases separating them. The CDR3 totals 13 residues.

The CDR3 bases are TGTGCCAGCAGTCCCGTGGGGACTAGCGGCTCCGAGCAGTACTTC. It is translated as CASSPVGTSGSEQYF. The chain couples TRBV2 to TRBJ2-7, with 11 bases that match TRBD2. Germline lookup yields CDR1 SNHLY and CDR2 FYNNEI. The CDR3 is 15 amino acids. V trimming: 5 bases; J trimming: 6 bases; junction bases outside the gene matches: 9.

The chain uses TRBV7-8 and TRBJ2-7, with D possibly matching TRBD2 (5 bases). Trimming removed 2 bases from V and 2 bases from J, with 13 bases in between. This CDR3 comprises 15 residues. Per the germline V gene, CDR1 is SGHVS and CDR2 is FQNEAQ. Written as DNA, the CDR3 is TGTGCCAGCAGCTTACGGCGAGGGCTTACCTACGAGCAGTACTTC. This gives the protein CASSLRRGLTYEQYF.

V and J are TRBV25-1 and TRBJ1-1, with D unclear. The CDR3 runs to 15 residues. Germline V gene sequence: CDR1 MGHDK, CDR2 SYGVNS. V was trimmed by 2 bases and J by 4 bases, leaving 14 bases between them. CDR3 in DNA: TGTGCCAGCAGTGAACCTCTCGGGAGACTCACTGAAGCTTTCTTT. Protein sequence: CASSEPLGRLTEAFF.

The chain joins TRBV2 to TRBJ1-2; TRBD1 is a possible D gene (6 bases). The CDR3 spans 14 residues. CDR1 and CDR2 from the germline V gene are SNHLY and FYNNEI. Trimming cost V 4 bases and J 4 bases, with 13 bases left between them. CDR3 amino acids: CASSADRTSYGYTF. The CDR3 coding sequence is TGTGCCAGCAGTGCGGACAGAACATCCTATGGCTACACCTTC. The variable domain in full, completed from reference TRBV2 and TRBJ1-2, reads EPEVTQTPSHQVTQMGQEVILRCVPISNHLYFYWYRQILGQKVEFLVSFYNNEISEKSEIFDDQFSVERPDGSNFTLKIRSTKLEDSAMYFCASSADRTSYGYTFGSGTRLTVV.

The rearrangement links TRBV29-1 to TRBJ1-4, with 10 bases matching TRBD1. The CDR3 contains 14 residues. Germline lookup yields CDR1 SQVTM and CDR2 ANQGSEA. Germline trimming cut 3 bases from V and 5 bases from J; bases unmatched to any gene: 3. This CDR3 is CSVEGTGENEKLFF. The DNA for the CDR3 is TGCAGCGTTGAGGGGACAGGGGAGAATGAAAAACTGTTTTTT.

This sequence joins TRBV6-5 and TRBJ1-6; the D gene is possibly TRBD1 (6 bases). CDR1 and CDR2 (germline): MNHEY, SVGAGI. V lost 5 bases and J 9 bases, leaving 14 bases between the germline ends. The CDR3 is made up of 14 amino acids. CDR3 nucleotide sequence: TGTGCCAGCAGTCAGGGGAACTCAGGTTCACCCCTCCACTTT. It codes for CASSQGNSGSPLHF.

This chain uses TRBV6-4 with TRBJ2-3; tentatively, D is TRBD2 (6 bases). V was trimmed by 5 bases and J by 6 bases, leaving 15 bases between them. There are 14 residues in the CDR3. CDR1 and CDR2 from the germline V gene are MRHNA and SNTAGT. CDR3 nucleotide sequence: TGTGCCAGCAGTTCCCTGGGAGGAGCGGATACGCAGTATTTT. Translation gives CASSSLGGADTQYF.

This chain joins TRBV19 and TRBJ2-1; D uncertain. V was clipped by 3 bases and J by 13 bases, with 10 bases between them. The germline V gene has CDR1 LNHDA and CDR2 SQIVND (reference sequence). The CDR3 totals 11 residues. CDR3 loop: CASSMAAIQFF. The DNA of the CDR3 is TGTGCCAGTAGTATGGCGGCCATCCAGTTCTTC.